This TCR beta chain emerged from a study of response to subunit inactivated influenza vaccine. Findings of the study overall: Few additional T cells are recruited per seasonal influenza vaccination, authors suggested.

There are 16 residues in the CDR3. Germline V lookup: CDR1 LGHNA, CDR2 YNFKEQ. V was cut by 0 bases and J by 2 bases, with 8 bases left in between. This clonotype has more than one count but fewer than ten. The antigen is not known. In TCRdb, the RT-PCR reads were re-called with MiXCR into one record per CDR3 protein. The table records about 780,000 distinct CDR3 sequences, roughly 18% of them present only once. The sequencing here drew on PBMCs from blood, taken around 5 days after vaccination. This chain uses TRBV4-2 with TRBJ2-6, with D possibly matching TRBD2 (5 bases). The receptor comes from a middle-aged man who received an inactivated influenza vaccine. In nucleotides, the CDR3 is TGTGCCAGCAGCCAAGATCCCGGGGCTGGGGCCAACGTCCTGACTTTC. It codes for CASSQDPGAGANVLTF.